This TCR beta chain originates from a study of PD-L1 blockade in urothelial cancer. Study outcomes and limitations: Blood TCR clonality below the median before treatment was a predictor of better survival.

Germline CDR1 is ENHRY and CDR2 is SYGVKD. V was cut by 3 bases and J by 3 bases, with 10 bases left in between. The CDR3 covers 14 residues. Clones were sequenced by immunoSEQ multiplex PCR, and TCRdb holds only the in-frame ones, with some missing. The table lists about 74,000 clones, under 90% of them singletons. Time point given: pretreatment peripheral blood. As concerns this clone: What it binds is unknown.

V is TRBV10-3 and J is TRBJ2-3; possible D gene TRBD1, 5 bases. The material was PBMCs, obtained around atezolizumab (anti-PD-L1) treatment. This TCR derives from a man in his 70s with urothelial cancer. DNA for the CDR3: TGTGCCATCAGTGAAATGGGGCAAACAGATACGCAGTATTTT. This encodes CAISEMGQTDTQYF.